This T cell receptor beta chain was identified in a study of blood T cell repertoires in COVID-19. Clones were read by immunoSEQ multiplex PCR, and TCRdb kept only the in-frame ones, dropping some. The table lists 150,000 to 200,000 clones, approximately 82% of them singletons, with roughly 20% in the top ten. There are 13 residues in the CDR3. From germline, CDR1 is SGDLS and CDR2 YYNGEE. V lost 4 bases, J lost 8 bases, and 15 bases lay in between. The V call is TRBV9, the J call TRBJ1-2; D ambiguous. Sequencing was performed on peripheral blood. The TCR was taken from a woman in her 70s who had recovered from COVID-19. Here the CDR3 DNA reads TGTGCCAGCAGCCTCGGGAGTCCGGGAGGCTACACCTTC. Translating it yields CASSLGSPGGYTF.